This T cell receptor (beta chain) was profiled in a study of cytomegalovirus exposure and HLA in healthy donors (dated by TCRdb to about 2017). The study in broad terms: According to an earlier analysis of around 600 of the donors, about 179 million T cells yielded 100 million or so unique TCR beta sequences and more than 250 Gb of sequence data. Roughly 320 gigabases of sequencing data and roughly 81 million unique TCR sequences made up an early release that covered some 640 HLA-typed donors. Among the approximately 420 genotyped donors, around 81% belonged to the genetic ancestry cluster associated with self-reported Caucasian donors. The study was designed to test whether signatures of past pathogen exposure could be identified by cataloging public T cell receptors. The study used immunosequencing to profile the T cell repertoires of 600 to 850 subjects and linked those repertoires to cytomegalovirus serostatus. Besides the first cohort of around 670 subjects, a separate validation cohort made up of 120 or so different subjects was used. To predict cytomegalovirus infection status, the study brought together high-throughput TCR immunosequencing, statistical association of individual TCRs with disease status, and machine learning. In a later analysis, previously published TCR beta repertoires from about 670 donors were re-analyzed and high-resolution HLA genotyping was added so that TCR occurrence patterns could be studied. Rather than using new phenotypic data, the later analysis identified candidate immune exposures from TCR beta sequences and from how often those sequences occurred across donors. To decide whether each TCR beta V gene segment behaved as functional or pseudogenic, an earlier analysis of fewer than 750 of the donors relied on high-throughput TCR beta sequencing. Alongside the repertoire data, information on donor age, sex, ethnicity and CMV serostatus was compiled. A later genetic analysis used genome-wide SNP genotypes for about 60% of the roughly 700 donors, treating that subset as a discovery cohort. Every repertoire in the discovery cohort had been generated on one and the same sequencing platform. HLA typing covered class I and class II loci at four-digit resolution. Typing coverage varied by locus: roughly 629-640 donors for A, B, C, DRB1 and DQB1; approximately 500 for DQA1; nearly 610 for DPA1; more than 450 for DPB1. Roughly five DR-DQ haplotypes were treated as single units for association and clustering because of strong linkage in the cohort. Among 398 genotyped donors of the cohort, an average of around 240,000 unique TCR beta nucleotide sequences were sequenced per donor, 15% to 20% of them non-productive.

Broader findings and caveats from the paper: In this cohort, only TCR beta chains were sequenced, and detectable features were limited by the absence of alpha or paired-chain data. A later analysis found that TCR association rates varied across HLA loci, with DRB1 alleles showing the most associated TCRs and HLA-C alleles the fewest. Specific HLA alleles were associated with 15,000 to 20,000 TCR beta sequences at a false discovery rate of 0.05 in a later analysis. Roughly uniform sequencing depth across donors was assumed in presence/absence analyses, although this assumption may not hold. A later analysis found that HLA-associated TCR beta chains were more clonally expanded and had lower generation probabilities than equally common non-associated chains. Because some donors lacked HLA typing at each locus, the association tests relied only on the typed subset. When HLA alleles, especially DR and DQ, strongly co-occurred, TCR associations were difficult to assign to individual alleles. The study listed 150 to 200 TCR beta chains as associated with cytomegalovirus. In a later analysis, most CMV-associated TCR beta chains were found to appear HLA-restricted, with HLA associations seemingly driven largely by CMV exposure. According to a later genetic analysis, donors in an Asian-associated ancestry cluster had fewer N-insertions in productive TCRs than the approximately 630-donor mean. The only immune exposure information available for the cohort was CMV serostatus. Linkage disequilibrium might explain the correlated functional status among segregating V segments, but an unknown experimental factor could not be ruled out. A later genetic analysis associated a missense DCLRE1C variant with V-gene and J-gene trimming of TCR beta chains, and an independent cohort replicated the association. In a later analysis, several top co-occurrence clusters were reported to appear linked to parvovirus B19, influenza, CMV and Epstein-Barr virus. An earlier analysis of around 600 of the donors showed that most TCR beta V segments appeared in productive rearrangements either about 87% or about 30% of the time, which broadly matched IMGT annotations. In vitro tests confirmed that a few of the cytomegalovirus-associated TCR beta chains recognize cytomegalovirus antigens. Because counts were too low, more than 15 rarely observed V segments, including chromosome 9 orphons, were left out of the earlier analysis of 587 of the donors. Cytomegalovirus status was reported to be diagnosed by the classifier with high specificity and sensitivity in both the original and validation cohorts. A group of highly shared sequence variants was considered likely to be a technical artifact of the sequencing pipeline. While some public TCRs were present in many individuals, most TCR sequences turned up only very rarely across donors. According to the authors, the approach could potentially be generalized to other disease states and immunological phenotypes. A further reported finding was that TCR beta sequences accurately predicted the HLA-A and HLA-B alleles for most subjects in the first cohort.

In total, approximately 610 healthy bone marrow donors made up the cohort. At the time of sampling, all cohort members were nominally healthy, though unrecorded immune exposures were likely present. The donor was CMV seronegative and was included in the group of 352 seronegative cohort members. A peripheral blood sample was collected from each donor, and TCR beta sequencing was performed on peripheral blood mononuclear cells. The Qiagen DNeasy Blood Extraction Kit was used to extract genomic DNA from the blood cell samples. Preparation of the library involved the immunoSEQ multiplex PCR assay. For the multiplex PCR, a mixture combining 60 forward primers for TCR Vbeta segments and 13 reverse primers for TCR Jbeta segments was used. A multiplex PCR assay on genomic DNA amplified the CDR3 region of rearranged TCR beta genes. The amplified TCR beta libraries were sequenced on the Illumina HiSeq System as 87-base-pair reads. The source study handled its data this way. A later analysis counted about 80 million unique TCR beta chains across the 666 repertoires, and about 10 million of these chains were shared by at least two donors. Raw reads were error-corrected and collapsed into unique sequences by a nearest-neighbor algorithm in which closely related sequences were merged to remove PCR and sequencing errors. Alignment of CDR3 sequences to IMGT reference sequences was used to assign V, D and J gene segments. For a sequence to be retained, a match of at least six nucleotides to both a V gene segment and a J gene segment was required. Rearrangements were classified as productive when the CDR3 lacked stop codons and remained in frame with V and J, and all other rearrangements were classified as non-productive. CDR3 was defined by IMGT convention, running from the second conserved V-encoded cysteine to the conserved J-encoded phenylalanine. In an earlier analysis of more than 550 of the donors, sequences lacking an unambiguous match to a single V gene segment were excluded. In an earlier analysis of approximately 560 of the donors, a V segment was called functional when productive rearrangements were above 56.7%, and segregating when the standard deviation between donors exceeded 5%. A statistical classification framework was developed to diagnose cytomegalovirus status using the catalog of TCR beta chain sequences. In a later analysis, TCR nucleotide sequences were compared against IMGT/GENE-DB human TR gene sequences so that V and J genes could be assigned. A later analysis assigned CDR3 sequences and most-parsimonious VDJ recombination scenarios with the TCRdist pipeline. A later analysis defined each TCR beta chain by its CDR3 amino acid sequence plus V-gene family, and excluded reads lacking a unique V-gene family. As a way to deal with suspected cross-contamination and a sequencing artifact, a later analysis dropped over 550 nucleotide sequences that were highly shared and had low generation probability. A later analysis calculated a clonal expansion index for each public chain from normalized within-repertoire ranks of inferred template counts. A later analysis computed generation probabilities with a VDJ recombination model fitted to out-of-frame rearrangements, and checked the results against IGoR. A later analysis scored TCR-TCR, TCR-HLA and TCR-CMV co-occurrence with hypergeometric tests, applying a repertoire-size bias correction to TCR pairs. False discovery rates were estimated in a later analysis by permuting HLA or CMV assignments 20 times. In a later analysis, co-occurring TCRs were grouped with DBSCAN, and TCRdist sequence similarity was added when clustering was performed within HLA-allele-positive subsets. For co-occurrence clustering, repertoires with fewer than 30,000 or more than 120,000 public chains were excluded, along with five repertoires with anomalous nucleotide sharing. Drawn from immuneACCESS, this table holds only the in-frame rearrangements with V and J called that TCRdb kept. Clones are partly lost; checked studies trace under half to an unresolved V gene and leave the rest unexplained. D and trimming were read from the DNA, whereas the V and J calls and clone size are those reported in that table. The sample yields roughly 200,000 clones; around 80% were counted once. The ten top clones hold 1.5% to 2% of the sample.

A remark on this clone: No cognate antigen has been identified for it. No base-level quality is on record; no much larger clone is a single base apart.

Sequenced material: PBMCs. This receptor was taken from a man aged 45 to 65 in good health and CMV-seronegative.

The CDR3 region: CASSQGQHQETQYF. The nucleotides are TGTGCCAGCAGCCAAGGACAACACCAAGAGACCCAGTACTTC. Rearrangement joined TRBV14 to TRBJ2-5, with the D gene uncertain. CDR1 and CDR2 are drawn from the germline V gene: SGHDN, FVKESK. Counted from cysteine to phenylalanine, this CDR3 has 14 amino acids. Only CDR3 DNA remains: 42 bases, in frame from the first base. Trimming costs V 1 base and J 0 bases, and their ends lie 6 bases apart.